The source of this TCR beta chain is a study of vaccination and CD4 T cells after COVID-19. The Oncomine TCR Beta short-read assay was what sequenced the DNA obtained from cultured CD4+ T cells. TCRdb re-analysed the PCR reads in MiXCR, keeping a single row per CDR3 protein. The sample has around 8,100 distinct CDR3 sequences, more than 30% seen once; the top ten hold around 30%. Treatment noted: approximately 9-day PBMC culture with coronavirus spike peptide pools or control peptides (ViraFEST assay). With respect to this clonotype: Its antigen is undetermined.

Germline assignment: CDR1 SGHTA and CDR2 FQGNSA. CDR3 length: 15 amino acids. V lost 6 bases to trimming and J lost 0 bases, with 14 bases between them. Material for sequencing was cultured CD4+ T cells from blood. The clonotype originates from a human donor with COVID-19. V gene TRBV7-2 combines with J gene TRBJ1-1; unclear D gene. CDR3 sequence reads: CASSREAGLNTEAFF. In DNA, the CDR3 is TGTGCCAGCAGTAGAGAGGCAGGCCTGAACACTGAAGCTTTCTTT.